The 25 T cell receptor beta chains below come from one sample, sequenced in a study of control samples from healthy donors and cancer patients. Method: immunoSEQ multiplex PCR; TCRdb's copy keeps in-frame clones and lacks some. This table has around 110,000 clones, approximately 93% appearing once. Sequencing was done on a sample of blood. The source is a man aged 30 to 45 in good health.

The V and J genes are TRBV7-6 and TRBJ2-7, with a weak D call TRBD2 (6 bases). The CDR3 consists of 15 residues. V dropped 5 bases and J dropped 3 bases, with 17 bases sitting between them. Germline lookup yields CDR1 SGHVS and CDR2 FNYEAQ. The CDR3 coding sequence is TGTGCCAGCAGCCCCGAGGAGGGAGCTATCTACGAGCAGTACTTC. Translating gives CASSPEEGAIYEQYF.

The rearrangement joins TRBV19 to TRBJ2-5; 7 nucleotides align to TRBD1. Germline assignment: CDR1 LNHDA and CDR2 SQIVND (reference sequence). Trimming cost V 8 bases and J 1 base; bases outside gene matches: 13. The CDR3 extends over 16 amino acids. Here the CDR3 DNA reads TGTGCCAGTCGGAGACAGGGACCATTAGCCCAAGAGACCCAGTACTTC. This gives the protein CASRRQGPLAQETQYF.

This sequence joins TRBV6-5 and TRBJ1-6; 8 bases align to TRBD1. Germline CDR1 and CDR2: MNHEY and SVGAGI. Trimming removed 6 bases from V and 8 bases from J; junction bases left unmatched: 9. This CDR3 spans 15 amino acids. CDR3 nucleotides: TGTGCCAGCAGCAACGGACAGGGTCTATATTCACCCCTCCACTTT. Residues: CASSNGQGLYSPLHF.

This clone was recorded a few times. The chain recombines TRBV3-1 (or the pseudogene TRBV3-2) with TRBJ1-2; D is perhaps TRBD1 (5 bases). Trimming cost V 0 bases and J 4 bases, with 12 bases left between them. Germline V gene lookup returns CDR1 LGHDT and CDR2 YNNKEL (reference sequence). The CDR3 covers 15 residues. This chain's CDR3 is CASSQDSGPLYGYTF. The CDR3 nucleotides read TGTGCCAGCAGCCAAGATTCAGGGCCGCTCTATGGCTACACCTTC.

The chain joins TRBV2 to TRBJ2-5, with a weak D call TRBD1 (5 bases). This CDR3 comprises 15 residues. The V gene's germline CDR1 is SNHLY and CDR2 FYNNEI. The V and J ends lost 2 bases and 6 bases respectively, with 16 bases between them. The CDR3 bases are TGTGCCAGCAGTGAATTAATGTTAGGGGTACAGACCCAGTACTTC. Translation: CASSELMLGVQTQYF. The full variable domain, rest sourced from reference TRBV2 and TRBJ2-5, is EPEVTQTPSHQVTQMGQEVILRCVPISNHLYFYWYRQILGQKVEFLVSFYNNEISEKSEIFDDQFSVERPDGSNFTLKIRSTKLEDSAMYFCASSELMLGVQTQYFGPGTRLLVL.

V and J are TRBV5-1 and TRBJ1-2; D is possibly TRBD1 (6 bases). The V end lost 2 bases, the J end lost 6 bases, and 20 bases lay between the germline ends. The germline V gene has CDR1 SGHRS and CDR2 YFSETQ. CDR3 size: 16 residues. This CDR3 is CASSLGWGAPSDGYTF. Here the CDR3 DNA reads TGCGCCAGCAGCTTAGGGTGGGGGGCCCCAAGTGATGGCTACACCTTC.

In DNA form, the CDR3 reads TGTGCCAGCAATACAGGGGGTAGTCGCTATGGCTACACCTTC. It specifies CASNTGGSRYGYTF. The V and J genes are TRBV6-5 and TRBJ1-2; 8 bases align to TRBD1. The J segment lost 4 bases and the V segment lost 7 bases, leaving 8 bases of the junction unmatched. Germline CDR1 and CDR2: MNHEY and SVGAGI. The CDR3 consists of 14 residues.

The CDR3 DNA is TGTGCCAGTAGTATGCCCCCCCGGGACAGCGATCCCTTCAATGAAAAACTGTTTTTT. Translating gives CASSMPPRDSDPFNEKLFF. V usage is TRBV19 and J usage is TRBJ1-4, with 7 bases aligning to TRBD1. The V gene end was trimmed by 3 bases and the J gene end by 5 bases; junction bases not matched to a gene: 18. CDR1 LNHDA and CDR2 SQIVND come from the germline V gene (reference sequence). The CDR3 runs 19 residues.

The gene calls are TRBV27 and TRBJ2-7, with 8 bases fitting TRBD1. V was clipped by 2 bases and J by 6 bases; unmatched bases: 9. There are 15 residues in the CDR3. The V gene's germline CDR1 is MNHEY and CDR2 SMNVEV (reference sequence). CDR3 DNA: TGTGCCAGCAGTTTACCCCCTTCTGACAGGGGCGAGCAGTACGTC. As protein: CASSLPPSDRGEQYV.

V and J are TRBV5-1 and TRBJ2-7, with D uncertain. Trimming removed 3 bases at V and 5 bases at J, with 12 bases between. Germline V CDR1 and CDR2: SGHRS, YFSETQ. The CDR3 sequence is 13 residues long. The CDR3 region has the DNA TGCGCCAGCAGCTCTATATCTAGGGACGAGCAGTACTTC. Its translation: CASSSISRDEQYF.

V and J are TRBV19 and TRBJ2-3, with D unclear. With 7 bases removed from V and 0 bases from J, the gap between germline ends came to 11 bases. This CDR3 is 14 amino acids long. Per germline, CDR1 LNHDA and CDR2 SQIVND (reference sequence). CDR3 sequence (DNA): TGTGCCAGTAAAGACGCAGCTAGCACAGATACGCAGTATTTT. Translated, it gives CASKDAASTDTQYF.

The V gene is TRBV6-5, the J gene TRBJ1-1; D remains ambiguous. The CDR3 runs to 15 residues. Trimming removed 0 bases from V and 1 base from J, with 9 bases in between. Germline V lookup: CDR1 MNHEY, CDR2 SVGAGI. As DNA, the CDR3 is TGTGCCAGCAGTTACTCGAGACAAACGAACACTGAAGCTTTCTTT. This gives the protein CASSYSRQTNTEAFF.

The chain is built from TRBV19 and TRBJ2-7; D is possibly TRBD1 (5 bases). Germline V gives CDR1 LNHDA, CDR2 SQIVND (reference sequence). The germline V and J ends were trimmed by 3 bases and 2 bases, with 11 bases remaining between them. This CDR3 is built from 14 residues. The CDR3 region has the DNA TGTGCCAGTAGTATTTCTGACAGCACCTACGAGCAGTACTTC. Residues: CASSISDSTYEQYF.

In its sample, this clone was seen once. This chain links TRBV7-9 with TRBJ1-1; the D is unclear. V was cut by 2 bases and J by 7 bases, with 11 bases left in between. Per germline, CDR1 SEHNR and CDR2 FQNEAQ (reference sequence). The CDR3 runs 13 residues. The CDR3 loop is CASSLSGRFEAFF. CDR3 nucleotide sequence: TGTGCCAGCAGCTTAAGCGGCAGATTTGAAGCTTTCTTT.

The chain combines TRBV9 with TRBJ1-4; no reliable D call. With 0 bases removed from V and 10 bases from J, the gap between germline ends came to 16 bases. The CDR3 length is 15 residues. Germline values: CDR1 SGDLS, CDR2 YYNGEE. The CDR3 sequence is CASSVADRRNGKLFF. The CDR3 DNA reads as TGTGCCAGCAGCGTAGCTGACCGCCGAAACGGAAAACTGTTTTTT.

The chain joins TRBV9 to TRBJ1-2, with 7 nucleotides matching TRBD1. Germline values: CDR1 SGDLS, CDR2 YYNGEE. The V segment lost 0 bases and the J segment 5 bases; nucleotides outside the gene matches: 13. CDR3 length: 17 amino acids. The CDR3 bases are TGTGCCAGCAGCGTAGGGATGAGACAGGGTAGTAGTTATGGCTACACCTTC. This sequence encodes CASSVGMRQGSSYGYTF.

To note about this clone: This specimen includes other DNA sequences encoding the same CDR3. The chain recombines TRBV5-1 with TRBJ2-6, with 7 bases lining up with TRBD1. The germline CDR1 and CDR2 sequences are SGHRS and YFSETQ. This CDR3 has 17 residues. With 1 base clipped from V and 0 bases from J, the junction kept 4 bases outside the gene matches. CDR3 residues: CASSLLGQTSGANVLTF. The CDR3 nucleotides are TGCGCCAGCAGCTTGTTGGGACAGACCTCTGGGGCCAACGTCCTGACTTTC.

CDR3 region: CASSHLAGGTERYF. The CDR3 nucleotides are TGTGCCAGTAGTCACTTAGCGGGGGGAACGGAGCGGTACTTC. The rearrangement joins TRBV19 to TRBJ2-4, with 10 bases fitting TRBD2. The CDR3 sequence is 14 residues long. V was pared by 5 bases and J by 15 bases, with 13 bases of the junction left unmatched. The germline V gene encodes CDR1 LNHDA and CDR2 SQIVND (reference sequence).

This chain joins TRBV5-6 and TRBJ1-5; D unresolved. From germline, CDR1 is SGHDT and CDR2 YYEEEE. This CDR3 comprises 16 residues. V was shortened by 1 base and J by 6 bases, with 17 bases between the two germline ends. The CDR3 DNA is TGTGCCAGCAGCTTGTCTCCTGCGGGGATTGGTCAGCCCCAGCATTTT. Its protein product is CASSLSPAGIGQPQHF. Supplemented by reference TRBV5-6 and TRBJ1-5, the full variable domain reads DAGVTQSPTHLIKTRGQQVTLRCSPKSGHDTVSWYQQALGQGPQFIFQYYEEEERQRGNFPDRFSGHQFPNYSSELNVNALLLGDSALYLCASSLSPAGIGQPQHFGDGTRLSIL.

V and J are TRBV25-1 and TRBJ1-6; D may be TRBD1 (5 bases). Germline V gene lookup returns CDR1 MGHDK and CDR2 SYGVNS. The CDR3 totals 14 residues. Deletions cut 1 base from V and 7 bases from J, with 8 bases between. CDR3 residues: CASSEFQGNSPLHF. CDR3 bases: TGTGCCAGCAGTGAATTCCAGGGAAATTCACCCCTCCACTTT.

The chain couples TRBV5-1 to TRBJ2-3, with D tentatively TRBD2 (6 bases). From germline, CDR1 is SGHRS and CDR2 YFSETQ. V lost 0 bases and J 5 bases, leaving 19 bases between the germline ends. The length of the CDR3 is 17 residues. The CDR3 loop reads CASSLGDSSLSRDTQYF. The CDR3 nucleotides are TGCGCCAGCAGCTTGGGGGACTCCTCTCTCTCGAGAGATACGCAGTATTTT.

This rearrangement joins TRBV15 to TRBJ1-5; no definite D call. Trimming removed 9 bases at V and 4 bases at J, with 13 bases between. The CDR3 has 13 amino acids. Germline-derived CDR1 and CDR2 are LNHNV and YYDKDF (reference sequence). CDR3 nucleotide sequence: TGTGCCACTAAACTAGGGAGTAATCAGCCCCAGCATTTT. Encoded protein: CATKLGSNQPQHF.

For the CDR3, the DNA is TGTGCCAGCAGGTACAGGGTATCTAACTATGGCTACACCTTC. It is translated as CASRYRVSNYGYTF. The rearrangement uses TRBV2 and TRBJ1-2, with D possibly matching TRBD1 (6 bases). With 6 bases removed from V and 0 bases from J, the gap between germline ends came to 11 bases. Germline assignment: CDR1 SNHLY and CDR2 FYNNEI. The length of the CDR3 is 14 residues.

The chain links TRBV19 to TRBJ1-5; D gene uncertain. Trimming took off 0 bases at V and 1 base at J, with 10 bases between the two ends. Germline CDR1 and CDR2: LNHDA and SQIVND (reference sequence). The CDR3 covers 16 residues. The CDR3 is CASSIDRGPSNQPQHF. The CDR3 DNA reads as TGTGCCAGTAGTATAGATAGAGGGCCCAGCAATCAGCCCCAGCATTTT.

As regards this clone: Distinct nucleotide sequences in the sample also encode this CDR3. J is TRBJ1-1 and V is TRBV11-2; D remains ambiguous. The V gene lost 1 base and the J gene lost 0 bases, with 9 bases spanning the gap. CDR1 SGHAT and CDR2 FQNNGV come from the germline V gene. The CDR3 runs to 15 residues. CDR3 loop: CASSLVGRLNTEAFF. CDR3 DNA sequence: TGTGCCAGCAGCTTAGTAGGCAGACTGAACACTGAAGCTTTCTTT. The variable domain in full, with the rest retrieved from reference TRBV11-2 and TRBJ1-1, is EAGVAQSPRYKIIEKRQSVAFWCNPISGHATLYWYQQILGQGPKLLIQFQNNGVVDDSQLPKDRFSAERLKGVDSTLKIQPAKLEDSAVYLCASSLVGRLNTEAFFGQGTRLTVV.